Presented here are 12 T cell receptor beta chains from one specimen sequenced in a study of radiation and T cells in renal cell carcinoma. Time point given: blood 4 weeks post-SBRT, at nephrectomy. Regarding treatment: 15 Gy SBRT to primary tumor, nephrectomy 4 weeks later. Produced via immunoSEQ multiplex PCR; TCRdb's table is partial and in-frame only. The profile shows 80,000 or so clones, 89% of them singletons. Sample: blood, taken from a patient whose treatment included radiotherapy and nephrectomy. The receptors were sampled from a woman aged 70 to 79 with renal cell carcinoma.

In DNA form, the CDR3 reads TGTGCCAGCAGCCCTCAGCCCCAAGAGACCCAGTACTTC. This encodes CASSPQPQETQYF. This chain links TRBV5-5 with TRBJ2-5, with D unclear. The CDR3 covers 13 residues. Per the germline V gene, CDR1 is SGHKS and CDR2 is YYEKEE (reference sequence). Trimming left V 4 bases short and J 1 base short, with 8 bases between.

The chain uses TRBV7-2 and TRBJ2-5; the match to TRBD2 covers 10 bases. Germline CDR1 is SGHTA and CDR2 is FQGNSA. V trimming: 5 bases; J trimming: 3 bases; junction bases outside the gene matches: 6. This CDR3 is built from 15 residues. The CDR3 protein is CASSPPGLAEETQYF. CDR3 sequence (DNA): TGTGCCAGCAGCCCGCCAGGACTAGCGGAAGAGACCCAGTACTTC.

This chain uses TRBV27 with TRBJ1-6, with a weak D call TRBD1 (5 bases). With 5 bases removed from V and 7 bases from J, the gap between germline ends came to 12 bases. CDR3 length: 14 amino acids. CDR1 MNHEY and CDR2 SMNVEV come from the germline V gene (reference sequence). In nucleotides, the CDR3 is TGTGCCAGCAGTGCCGACAGATTAAATTCACCCCTCCACTTT. Translated, it gives CASSADRLNSPLHF.

A remark on this clone: The same CDR3 is also encoded by other DNA sequences in this sample. The genes are TRBV5-1 and TRBJ2-2; no clear D gene. Trimming removed 2 bases at V and 5 bases at J, with 4 bases between. The CDR3 has 12 amino acids. The germline CDR1 and CDR2 sequences are SGHRS and YFSETQ. This chain's CDR3 is CASSLETGELFF. The DNA of the CDR3 is TGCGCCAGCAGCTTAGAGACCGGGGAGCTGTTTTTT. Drawing the rest from reference TRBV5-1 and TRBJ2-2, the complete variable domain is KAGVTQTPRYLIKTRGQQVTLSCSPISGHRSVSWYQQTPGQGLQFLFEYFSETQRNKGNFPGRFSGRQFSNSRSEMNVSTLELGDSALYLCASSLETGELFFGEGSRLTVL.

CDR3 region: CASSEASLWVAAPSYEQYF. CDR3 nucleotide sequence: TGTGCCAGCAGTGAAGCGTCTCTGTGGGTAGCGGCGCCCTCCTACGAGCAGTACTTC. This rearrangement joins TRBV6-1 to TRBJ2-7; a possible D gene is TRBD2 (6 bases). Germline CDR1 MNHNS, CDR2 SASEGT. The V end lost 0 bases, the J end lost 0 bases, and 21 bases lay between the germline ends. This CDR3 has 19 residues.

This CDR3 is CASSLVPGSSYEQYF. DNA for the CDR3: TGTGCCAGCAGCTTAGTACCGGGGTCCTCCTACGAGCAGTACTTC. V gene TRBV7-6 combines with J gene TRBJ2-7, with D perhaps matching TRBD2 (5 bases). CDR3 size: 15 residues. Germline V gene lookup returns CDR1 SGHVS and CDR2 FNYEAQ. V dropped 1 base and J dropped 0 bases, with 10 bases sitting between them.

This clone came up once. The rearrangement uses TRBV7-2 and TRBJ1-1; maybe TRBD1 (5 bases). Per germline, CDR1 SGHTA and CDR2 FQGNSA. Deletions cut 1 base from V and 4 bases from J, with 13 bases between. This CDR3 region has 15 residues. CDR3 residues: CASSLGFQGVTEAFF. The CDR3 nucleotides are TGTGCCAGCAGCTTAGGTTTCCAGGGTGTCACTGAAGCTTTCTTT.

The V call is TRBV7-9, the J call TRBJ2-4; 9 nucleotides align to TRBD2. The J segment lost 1 base and the V segment lost 5 bases, leaving 3 bases of the junction unmatched. Germline CDR1 reads SEHNR; CDR2 reads FQNEAQ (reference sequence). CDR3 length: 15 residues. The CDR3 sequence is CASSPAGGAKNIQYF. CDR3 DNA: TGTGCCAGCAGCCCGGCGGGAGGGGCCAAAAACATTCAGTACTTC.

The chain joins TRBV6-1 to TRBJ2-3; TRBD2 agrees at 9 bases. V dropped 8 bases and J dropped 9; count of bases not matched to a gene: 12. Germline CDR1 is MNHNS and CDR2 is SASEGT. The CDR3 loop spans 14 amino acids. The CDR3 nucleotides are TGTGCCAGCCTGGGGCTTAGCGGGGGTCCGACGCAGTATTTT. Translating gives CASLGLSGGPTQYF.

The chain is built from TRBV10-3 and TRBJ1-5; D ambiguous. V was shortened by 3 bases and J by 4 bases, with 4 bases between the two germline ends. Germline assignment: CDR1 ENHRY and CDR2 SYGVKD. The CDR3 runs to 12 residues. CDR3 coding DNA: TGTGCCATCAGTGAATCTAATCAGCCCCAGCATTTT. It yields the protein CAISESNQPQHF.

The chain combines TRBV5-4 with TRBJ2-1; D is unclear. Germline lookup yields CDR1 SGHNT and CDR2 YYREEE (reference sequence). The V and J ends lost 4 bases and 7 bases respectively, with 18 bases between them. The CDR3 sequence is 15 residues long. The CDR3 protein is CASSPPLSPGNEQFF. CDR3 nucleotide sequence: TGTGCCAGCAGCCCGCCGTTGTCCCCTGGGAATGAGCAGTTCTTC.

CDR3 sequence (DNA): TGTGCCAGCACCCCGAGCGGGGGGGCCAGGGAGACCCAGTACTTC. It is translated as CASTPSGGARETQYF. This chain connects TRBV6-5 to TRBJ2-5; 10 bases align to TRBD2. The V gene's germline CDR1 is MNHEY and CDR2 SVGAGI. CDR3 length: 15 amino acids. The trim removed 7 bases at V and 5 bases at J, leaving 10 bases unmatched.